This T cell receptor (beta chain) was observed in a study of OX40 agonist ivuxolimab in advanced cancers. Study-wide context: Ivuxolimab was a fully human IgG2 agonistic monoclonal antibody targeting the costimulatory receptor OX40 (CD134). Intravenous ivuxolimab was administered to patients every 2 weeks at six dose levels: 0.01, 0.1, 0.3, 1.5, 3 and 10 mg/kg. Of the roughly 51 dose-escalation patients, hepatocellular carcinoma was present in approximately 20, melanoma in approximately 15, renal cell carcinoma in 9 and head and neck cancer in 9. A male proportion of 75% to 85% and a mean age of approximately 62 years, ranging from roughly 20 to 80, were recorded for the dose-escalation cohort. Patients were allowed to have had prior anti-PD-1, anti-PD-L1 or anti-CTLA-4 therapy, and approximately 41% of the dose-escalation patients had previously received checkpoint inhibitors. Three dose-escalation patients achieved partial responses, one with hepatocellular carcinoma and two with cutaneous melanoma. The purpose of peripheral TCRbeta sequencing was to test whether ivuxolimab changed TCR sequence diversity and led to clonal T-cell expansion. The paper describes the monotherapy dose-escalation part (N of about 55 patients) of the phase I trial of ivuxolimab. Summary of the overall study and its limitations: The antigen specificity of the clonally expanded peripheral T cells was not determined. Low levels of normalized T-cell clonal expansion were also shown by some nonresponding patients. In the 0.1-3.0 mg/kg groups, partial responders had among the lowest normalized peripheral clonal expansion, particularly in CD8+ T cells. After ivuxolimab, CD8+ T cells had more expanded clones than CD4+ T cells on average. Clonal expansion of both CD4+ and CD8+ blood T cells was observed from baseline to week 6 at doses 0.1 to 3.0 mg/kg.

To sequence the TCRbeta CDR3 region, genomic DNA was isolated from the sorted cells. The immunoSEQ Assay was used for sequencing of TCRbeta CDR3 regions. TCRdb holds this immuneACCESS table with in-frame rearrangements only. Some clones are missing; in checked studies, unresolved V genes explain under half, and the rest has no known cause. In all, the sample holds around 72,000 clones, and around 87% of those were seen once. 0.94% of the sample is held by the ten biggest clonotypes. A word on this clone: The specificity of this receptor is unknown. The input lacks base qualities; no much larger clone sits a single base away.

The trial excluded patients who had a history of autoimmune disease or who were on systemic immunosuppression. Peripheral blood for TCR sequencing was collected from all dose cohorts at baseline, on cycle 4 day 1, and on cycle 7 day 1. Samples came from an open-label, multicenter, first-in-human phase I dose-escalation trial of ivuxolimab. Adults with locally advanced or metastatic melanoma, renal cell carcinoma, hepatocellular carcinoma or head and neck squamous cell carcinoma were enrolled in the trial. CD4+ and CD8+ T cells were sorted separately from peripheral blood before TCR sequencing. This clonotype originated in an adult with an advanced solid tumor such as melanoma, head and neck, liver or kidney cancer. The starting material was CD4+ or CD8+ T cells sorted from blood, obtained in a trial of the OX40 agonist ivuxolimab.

The DNA sequence reads TGTGCCAGCAGCTTAGATTGGGCGCCAGGTAACAATGAGCAGTTCTTC. Translation gives CASSLDWAPGNNEQFF. In this chain, TRBV7-6 is recombined with TRBJ2-1, with the D gene too uncertain to name. The CDR1 and CDR2 encoded by the germline V gene are SGHVS and FNYEAQ. Trimming at the junction amounts to 1 base on V and 5 bases on J, and the germline ends lie 15 bases apart. The CDR3 numbers 16 residues from cysteine through phenylalanine. Of the read, only the CDR3 DNA is kept; its 48 bases are in frame from base 1.